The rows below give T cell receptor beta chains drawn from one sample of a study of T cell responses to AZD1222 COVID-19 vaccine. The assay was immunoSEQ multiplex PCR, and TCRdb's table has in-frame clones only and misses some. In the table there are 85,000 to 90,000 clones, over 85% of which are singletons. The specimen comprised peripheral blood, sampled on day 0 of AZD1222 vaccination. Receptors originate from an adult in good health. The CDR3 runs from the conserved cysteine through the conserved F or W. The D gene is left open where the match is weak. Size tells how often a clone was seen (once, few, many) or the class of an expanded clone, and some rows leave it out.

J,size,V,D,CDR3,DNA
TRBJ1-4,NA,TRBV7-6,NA,CASSQQGPEKLFF,TGTGCCAGCAGTCAACAGGGACCCGAAAAACTGTTTTTT
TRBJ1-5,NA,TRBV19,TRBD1,CASSIKGDSLSNQPQHF,TGTGCCAGTAGTATTAAAGGGGACAGCCTTAGCAATCAGCCCCAGCATTTT
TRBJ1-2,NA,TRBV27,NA,CASSLKMTAYGYTF,TGTGCCAGCAGTTTAAAGATGACAGCCTATGGCTACACCTTC
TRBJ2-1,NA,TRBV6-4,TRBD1,CASSPSGQGAHPAYNEQFF,TGTGCCAGCAGTCCTTCGGGACAGGGGGCCCACCCCGCCTACAATGAGCAGTTCTTC
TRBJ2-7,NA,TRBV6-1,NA,CASSAAWGLYEQYF,TGTGCCAGCAGTGCAGCGTGGGGGCTCTACGAGCAGTACTTC
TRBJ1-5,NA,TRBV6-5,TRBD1,CANSGDRNQPQHF,TGTGCCAACTCGGGGGACAGAAATCAGCCCCAGCATTTT
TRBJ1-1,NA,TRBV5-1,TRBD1,CASSKRTGGFVNTEAFF,TGCGCCAGCAGCAAGAGGACAGGGGGCTTTGTGAACACTGAAGCTTTCTTT
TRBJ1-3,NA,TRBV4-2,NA,CASSQEDISGNTIYF,TGTGCCAGCAGCCAAGAGGACATATCTGGAAACACCATATATTTT
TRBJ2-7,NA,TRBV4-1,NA,CASSPVSKGEQYF,TGCGCCAGCAGCCCAGTGTCGAAGGGCGAGCAGTACTTC
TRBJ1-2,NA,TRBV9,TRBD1,CASSGGDREDYGYTF,TGTGCCAGCAGCGGCGGAGACAGGGAGGACTATGGCTACACCTTC
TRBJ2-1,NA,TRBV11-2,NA,CASTLTGQKQFF,TGTGCCAGCACCCTTACAGGGCAGAAGCAGTTCTTC
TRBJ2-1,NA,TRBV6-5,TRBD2,CASSTRLAGANEQFF,TGTGCCAGCAGTACTCGACTAGCGGGAGCCAATGAGCAGTTCTTC
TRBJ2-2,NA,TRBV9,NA,CASSTHGDTGELFF,TGTGCCAGCAGCACACACGGGGACACCGGGGAGCTGTTTTTT
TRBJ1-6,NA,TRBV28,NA,CASSLTLNSPLHF,TGTGCCAGCAGTTTAACCCTTAATTCACCCCTCCACTTT
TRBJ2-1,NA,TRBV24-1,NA,CATSDPHQDSRGRNEQFF,TGTGCCACCAGTGACCCCCATCAGGACAGCCGGGGTCGCAATGAGCAGTTCTTC
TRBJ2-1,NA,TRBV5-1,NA,CASTPRQSSYNEQFF,TGCGCCAGCACACCGCGTCAGAGCTCCTACAATGAGCAGTTCTTC
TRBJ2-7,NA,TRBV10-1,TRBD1,CASSDPGQGVVEQYF,TGCGCCAGCAGTGACCCGGGACAGGGTGTAGTCGAGCAGTACTTC
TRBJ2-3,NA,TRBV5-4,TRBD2,CASRGGRAKDTQYF,TGTGCCAGCAGAGGTGGGAGGGCCAAAGATACGCAGTATTTT
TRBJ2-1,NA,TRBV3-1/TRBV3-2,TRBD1,CASSSPGQGHNEQFF,TGTGCCAGCAGCTCACCGGGACAGGGCCACAATGAGCAGTTCTTC
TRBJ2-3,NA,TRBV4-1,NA,CASSQVGNTDTQYF,TGCGCCAGCAGCCAAGTGGGGAATACAGATACGCAGTATTTT
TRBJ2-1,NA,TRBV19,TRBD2,CASRVAGWDEQFF,TGTGCCAGTAGGGTAGCGGGGTGGGATGAGCAGTTCTTC
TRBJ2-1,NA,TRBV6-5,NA,CASSYAGTHNEQFF,TGTGCCAGCAGTTACGCCGGGACCCACAATGAGCAGTTCTTC
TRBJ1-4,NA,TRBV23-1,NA,CASSATGKLFF,TGCGCCAGCAGCGCAACAGGGAAACTGTTTTTT
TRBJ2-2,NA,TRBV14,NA,CASSQGLHTGELFF,TGTGCCAGCAGCCAAGGGCTGCACACCGGGGAGCTGTTTTTT
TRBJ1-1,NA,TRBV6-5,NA,CASSLVSANTEAFF,TGTGCCAGCAGTTTGGTCAGTGCGAACACTGAAGCTTTCTTT
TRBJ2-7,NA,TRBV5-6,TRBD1,CASSPLTGAEYEQYF,TGTGCCAGCAGCCCCCTGACAGGGGCGGAATACGAGCAGTACTTC
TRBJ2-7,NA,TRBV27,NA,CASSSRPDGPRAEQYF,TGTGCCAGCAGTTCCCGCCCGGACGGGCCCAGGGCCGAGCAGTACTTC
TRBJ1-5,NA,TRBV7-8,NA,CASSAMGGVQPQHF,TGTGCCAGCAGCGCAATGGGTGGGGTCCAGCCCCAGCATTTT
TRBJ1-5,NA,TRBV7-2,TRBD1,CASSSSRDRVHRPQHF,TGTGCCAGCAGCTCGTCCCGGGACAGGGTCCATCGTCCCCAGCATTTT
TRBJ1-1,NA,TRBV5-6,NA,CASSPPRALGTEAFF,TGTGCCAGCAGCCCCCCGCGGGCATTGGGCACTGAAGCTTTCTTT
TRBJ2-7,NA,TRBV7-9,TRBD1,CASSYTPGQGDYEQYF,TGTGCCAGCAGCTATACTCCGGGACAGGGGGACTACGAGCAGTACTTC
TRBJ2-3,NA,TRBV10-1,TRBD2,CASSPGTSGSGAQYF,TGCGCCAGCAGCCCCGGGACTAGCGGGAGTGGGGCGCAGTATTTT
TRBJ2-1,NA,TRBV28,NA,CASSFAPGRTNEQFF,TGTGCCAGCAGTTTTGCCCCGGGCAGGACCAATGAGCAGTTCTTC
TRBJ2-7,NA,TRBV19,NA,CASSAQGTAYEQYF,TGTGCCAGTAGTGCCCAGGGGACCGCCTACGAGCAGTACTTC
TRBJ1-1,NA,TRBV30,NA,CAWRFANTEAFF,TGTGCCTGGAGGTTTGCGAACACTGAAGCTTTCTTT
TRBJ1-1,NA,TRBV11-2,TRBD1,CASSGQGEVNTEAFF,TGTGCCAGCAGCGGACAGGGTGAGGTTAACACTGAAGCTTTCTTT
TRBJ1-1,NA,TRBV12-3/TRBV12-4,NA,CASSLSKNTEAFF,TGTGCCAGCAGTTTAAGTAAGAACACTGAAGCTTTCTTT
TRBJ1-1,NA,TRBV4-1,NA,CASSQVSGVTEAFF,TGCGCCAGCAGCCAAGTGTCTGGCGTAACTGAAGCTTTCTTT
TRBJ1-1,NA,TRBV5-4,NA,CASRHDRKNTEAFF,TGTGCCAGCAGACACGACAGGAAGAACACTGAAGCTTTCTTT
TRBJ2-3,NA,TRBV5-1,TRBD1,CASSLGTGDADTQYF,TGCGCCAGCAGCTTGGGGACAGGGGATGCAGATACGCAGTATTTT
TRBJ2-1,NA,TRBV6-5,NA,CASSYRGSSQFF,TGTGCCAGCAGTTACAGAGGGTCCTCGCAGTTCTTC
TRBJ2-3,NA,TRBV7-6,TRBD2,CASSLIGGGSTDTQYF,TGTGCCAGCAGCTTAATCGGCGGGGGATCCACAGATACGCAGTATTTT
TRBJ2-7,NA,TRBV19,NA,CASSPGPDFYEQYF,TGTGCCAGTAGTCCCGGCCCGGATTTCTACGAGCAGTACTTC
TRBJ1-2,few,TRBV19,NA,CAPGGGAGYGYTF,TGTGCCCCGGGAGGGGGGGCCGGCTATGGCTACACCTTC
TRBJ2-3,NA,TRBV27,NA,CASSASTDTQYF,TGTGCCAGCAGTGCCAGCACAGATACGCAGTATTTT